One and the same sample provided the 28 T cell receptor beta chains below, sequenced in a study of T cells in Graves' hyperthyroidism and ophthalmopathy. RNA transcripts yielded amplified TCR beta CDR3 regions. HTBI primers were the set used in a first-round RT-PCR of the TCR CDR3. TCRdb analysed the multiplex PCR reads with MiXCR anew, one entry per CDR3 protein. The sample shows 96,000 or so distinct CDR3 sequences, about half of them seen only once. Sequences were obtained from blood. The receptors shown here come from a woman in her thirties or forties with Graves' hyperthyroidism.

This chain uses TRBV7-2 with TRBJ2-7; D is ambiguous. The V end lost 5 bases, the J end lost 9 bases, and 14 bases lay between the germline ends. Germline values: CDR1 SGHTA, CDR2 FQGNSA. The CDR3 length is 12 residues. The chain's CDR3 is CASSIPAKRQYF. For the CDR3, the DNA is TGTGCCAGCAGCATACCAGCAAAAAGGCAGTACTTC.

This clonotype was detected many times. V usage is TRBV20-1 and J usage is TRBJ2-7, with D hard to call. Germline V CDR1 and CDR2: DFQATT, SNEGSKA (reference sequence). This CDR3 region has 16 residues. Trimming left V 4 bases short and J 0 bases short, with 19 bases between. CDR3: CSAIDGRLRRSYEQYF. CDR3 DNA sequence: TGCAGTGCTATAGATGGCCGCCTGCGCCGCTCCTACGAGCAGTACTTC.

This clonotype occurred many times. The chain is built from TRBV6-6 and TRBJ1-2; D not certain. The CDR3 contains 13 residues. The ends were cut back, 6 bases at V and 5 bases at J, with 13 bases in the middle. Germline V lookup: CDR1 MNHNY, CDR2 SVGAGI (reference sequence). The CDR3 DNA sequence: TGTGCCAGCAGCCCAGTCATGGGGTATGGCTACACCTTC. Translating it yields CASSPVMGYGYTF.

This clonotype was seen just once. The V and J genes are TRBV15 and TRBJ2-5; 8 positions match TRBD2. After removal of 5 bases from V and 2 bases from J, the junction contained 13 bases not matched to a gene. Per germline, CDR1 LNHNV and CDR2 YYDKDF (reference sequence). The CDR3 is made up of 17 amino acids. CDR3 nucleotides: TGTGCCACCAGCCCGCCGACTAGCGACGCATTTCAAGAGACCCAGTACTTC. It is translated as CATSPPTSDAFQETQYF.

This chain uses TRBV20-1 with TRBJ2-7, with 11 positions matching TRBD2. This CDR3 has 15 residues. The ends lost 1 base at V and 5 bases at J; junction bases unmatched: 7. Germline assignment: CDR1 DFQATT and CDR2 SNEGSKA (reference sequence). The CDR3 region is CSARATSGSLNEQYF. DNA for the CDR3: TGCAGTGCTAGAGCTACTAGCGGGAGTTTAAACGAGCAGTACTTC.

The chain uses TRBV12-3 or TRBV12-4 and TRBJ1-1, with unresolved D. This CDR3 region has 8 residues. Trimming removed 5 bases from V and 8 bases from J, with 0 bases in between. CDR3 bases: TGTGCCAGCAGTGAAGCTTTCTTT. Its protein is CASSEAFF.

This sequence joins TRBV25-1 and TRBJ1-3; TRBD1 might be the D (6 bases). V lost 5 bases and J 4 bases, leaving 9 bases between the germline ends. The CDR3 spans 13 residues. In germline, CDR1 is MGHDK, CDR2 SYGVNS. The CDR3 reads CASSRGAGNTIYF. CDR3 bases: TGTGCCAGCAGTCGGGGGGCGGGAAACACCATATATTTT.

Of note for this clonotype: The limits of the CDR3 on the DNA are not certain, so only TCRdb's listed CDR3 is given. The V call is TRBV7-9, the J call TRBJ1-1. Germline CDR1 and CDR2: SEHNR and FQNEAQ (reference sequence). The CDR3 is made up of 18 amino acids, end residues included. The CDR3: CASSFYICSASPGPEAFF.

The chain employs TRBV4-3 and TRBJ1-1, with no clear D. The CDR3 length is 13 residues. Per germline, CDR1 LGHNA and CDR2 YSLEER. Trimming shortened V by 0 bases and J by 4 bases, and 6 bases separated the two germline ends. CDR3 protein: CASSQDGFTEAFF. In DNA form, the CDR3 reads TGCGCCAGCAGCCAAGATGGGTTCACTGAAGCTTTCTTT.

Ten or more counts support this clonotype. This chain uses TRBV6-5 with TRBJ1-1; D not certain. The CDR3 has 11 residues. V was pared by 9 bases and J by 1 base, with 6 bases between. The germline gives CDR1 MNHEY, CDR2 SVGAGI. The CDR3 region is CASRKNTEAFF. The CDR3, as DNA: TGTGCCAGTCGTAAGAACACTGAAGCTTTCTTT.

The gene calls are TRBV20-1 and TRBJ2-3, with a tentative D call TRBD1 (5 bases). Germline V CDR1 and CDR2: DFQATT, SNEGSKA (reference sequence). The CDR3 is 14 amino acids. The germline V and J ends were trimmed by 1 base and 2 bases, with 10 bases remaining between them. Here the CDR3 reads CSARGQLNTDTQYF. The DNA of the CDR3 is TGCAGTGCTAGAGGACAGTTGAACACAGATACGCAGTATTTT.

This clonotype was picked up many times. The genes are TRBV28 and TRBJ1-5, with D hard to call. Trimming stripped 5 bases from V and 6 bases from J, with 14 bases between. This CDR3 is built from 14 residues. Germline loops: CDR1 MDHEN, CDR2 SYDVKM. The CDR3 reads CASSEYKFGQPQHF. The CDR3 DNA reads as TGTGCCAGCAGTGAATACAAGTTCGGTCAGCCCCAGCATTTT.

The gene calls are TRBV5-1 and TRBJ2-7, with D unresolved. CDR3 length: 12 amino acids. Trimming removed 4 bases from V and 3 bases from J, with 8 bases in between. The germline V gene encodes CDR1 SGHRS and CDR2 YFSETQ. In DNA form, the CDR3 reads TGCGCCAGCAGCACTTCCGGCTACGAGCAGTACTTC. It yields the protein CASSTSGYEQYF.

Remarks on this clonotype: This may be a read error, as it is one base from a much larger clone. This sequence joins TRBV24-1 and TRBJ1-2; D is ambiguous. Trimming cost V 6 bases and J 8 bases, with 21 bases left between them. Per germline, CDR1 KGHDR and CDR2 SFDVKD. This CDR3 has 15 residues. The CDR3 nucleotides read TGTGCCACCAGTTACTTTACCGGATCGGCGCAAGGCTACACCTTC. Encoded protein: CATSYFTGSAQGYTF.

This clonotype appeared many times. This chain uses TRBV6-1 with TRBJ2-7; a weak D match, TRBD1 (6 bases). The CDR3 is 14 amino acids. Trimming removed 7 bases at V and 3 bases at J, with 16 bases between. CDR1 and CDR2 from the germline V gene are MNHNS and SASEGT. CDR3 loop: CASKGEWGHYEQYF. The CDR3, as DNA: TGTGCCAGCAAGGGGGAGTGGGGACACTACGAGCAGTACTTC.

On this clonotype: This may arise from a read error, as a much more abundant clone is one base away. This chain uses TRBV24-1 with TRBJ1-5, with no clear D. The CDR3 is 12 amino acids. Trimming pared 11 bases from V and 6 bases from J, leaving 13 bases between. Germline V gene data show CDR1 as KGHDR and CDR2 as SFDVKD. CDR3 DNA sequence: TGTGCCAGCGCAGAGTCGGGTCAGCCCCAGCATTTT. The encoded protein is CASAESGQPQHF.

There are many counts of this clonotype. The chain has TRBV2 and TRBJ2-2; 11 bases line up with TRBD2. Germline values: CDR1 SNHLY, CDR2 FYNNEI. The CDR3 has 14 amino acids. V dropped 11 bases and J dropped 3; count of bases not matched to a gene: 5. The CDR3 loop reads CASLAGDYTGELFF. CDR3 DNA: TGTGCCTCACTAGCGGGAGACTACACCGGGGAGCTGTTTTTT.

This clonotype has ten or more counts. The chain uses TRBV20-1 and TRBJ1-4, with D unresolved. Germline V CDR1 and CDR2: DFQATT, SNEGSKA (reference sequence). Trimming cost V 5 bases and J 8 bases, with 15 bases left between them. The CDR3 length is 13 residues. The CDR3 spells CSAQTGFREKLFF. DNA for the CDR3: TGCAGTGCTCAAACTGGGTTTCGAGAAAAACTGTTTTTT.

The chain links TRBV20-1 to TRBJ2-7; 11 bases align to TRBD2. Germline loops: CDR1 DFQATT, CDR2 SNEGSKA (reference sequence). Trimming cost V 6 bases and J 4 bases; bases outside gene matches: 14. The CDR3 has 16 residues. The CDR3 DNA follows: TGCAGTGCCAGGCGTGGGGCTAGCGGGAGGATATACGAGCAGTACTTC. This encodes CSARRGASGRIYEQYF.

As DNA, the CDR3 is TGTGCCAGTAGTTTCGGGACAGGGGCCGCTGGGGAAGCTTTCTTT. Its translation is CASSFGTGAAGEAFF. The genes are TRBV19 and TRBJ1-1; 10 nucleotides match TRBD1. Per the germline V gene, CDR1 is LNHDA and CDR2 is SQIVND (reference sequence). This CDR3 region has 15 residues. The ends lost 5 bases at V and 8 bases at J; junction bases unmatched: 11.

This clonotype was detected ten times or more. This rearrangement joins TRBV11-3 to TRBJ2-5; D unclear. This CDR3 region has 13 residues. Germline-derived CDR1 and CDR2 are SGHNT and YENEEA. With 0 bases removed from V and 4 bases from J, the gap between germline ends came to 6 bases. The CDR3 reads CASSLDLGETQYF. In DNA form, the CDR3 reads TGTGCCAGCAGCTTAGATCTAGGAGAGACCCAGTACTTC.

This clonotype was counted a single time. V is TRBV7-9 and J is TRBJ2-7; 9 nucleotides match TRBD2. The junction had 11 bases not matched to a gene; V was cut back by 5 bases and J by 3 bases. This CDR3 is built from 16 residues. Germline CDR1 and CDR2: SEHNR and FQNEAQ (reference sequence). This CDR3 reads CASSAQTGTSFYEQYF. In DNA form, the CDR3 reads TGTGCCAGCAGCGCCCAGACCGGGACTAGCTTCTACGAGCAGTACTTC. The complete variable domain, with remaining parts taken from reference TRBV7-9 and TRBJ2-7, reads DTGVSQNPRHKITKRGQNVTFRCDPISEHNRLYWYRQTLGQGPEFLTYFQNEAQLEKSRLLSDRFSAERPKGSFSTLEIQRTEQGDSAMYLCASSAQTGTSFYEQYFGPGTRLTVT.

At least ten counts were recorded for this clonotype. The DNA for the CDR3 is TGTGCCAGCAGCCGACGGACAGGGAATGGACACGAGCAGTACTTC. This translates into CASSRRTGNGHEQYF. The chain employs TRBV7-2 and TRBJ2-7, with 8 bases that match TRBD1. The CDR3 covers 15 residues. CDR1 and CDR2 (germline): SGHTA, FQGNSA. With V trimmed by 5 bases and J by 5 bases, 11 bases remained unmatched.

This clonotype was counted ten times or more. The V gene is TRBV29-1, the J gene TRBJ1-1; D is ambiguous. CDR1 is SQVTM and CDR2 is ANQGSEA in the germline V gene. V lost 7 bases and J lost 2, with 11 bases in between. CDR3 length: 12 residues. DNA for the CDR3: TGCAGCGCCACCGCCCCCAACACTGAAGCTTTCTTT. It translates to CSATAPNTEAFF. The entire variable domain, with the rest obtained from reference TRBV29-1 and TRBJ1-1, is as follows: SAVISQKPSRDICQRGTSLTIQCQVDSQVTMMFWYRQQPGQSLTLIATANQGSEATYESGFVIDKFPISRPNLTFSTLTVSNMSPEDSSIYLCSATAPNTEAFFGQGTRLTVV.

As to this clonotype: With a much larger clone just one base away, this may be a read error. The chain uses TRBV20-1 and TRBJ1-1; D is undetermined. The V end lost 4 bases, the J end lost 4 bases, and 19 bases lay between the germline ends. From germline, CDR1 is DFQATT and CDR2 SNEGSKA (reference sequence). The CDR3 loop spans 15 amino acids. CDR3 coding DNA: TGCAGTGCTAAAGTGGAGGCGTCAGCGAGCACTGAAGCTTTCTTT. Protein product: CSAKVEASASTEAFF.

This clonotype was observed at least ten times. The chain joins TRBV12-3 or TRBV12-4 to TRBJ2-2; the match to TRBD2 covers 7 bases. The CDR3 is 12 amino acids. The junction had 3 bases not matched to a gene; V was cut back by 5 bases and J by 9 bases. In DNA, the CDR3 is TGTGCCAGCAGTACCGGGACTAGGGAGCTGTTTTTT. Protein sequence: CASSTGTRELFF.

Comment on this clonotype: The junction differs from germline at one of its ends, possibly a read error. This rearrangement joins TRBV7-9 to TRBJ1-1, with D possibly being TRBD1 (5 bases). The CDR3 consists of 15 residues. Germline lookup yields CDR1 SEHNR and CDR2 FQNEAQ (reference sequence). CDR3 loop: CASSLERGLNTEAFF. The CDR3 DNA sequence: TGCGCCAGCAGCTTAGAGCGGGGACTGAACACTGAAGCTTTCTTT.

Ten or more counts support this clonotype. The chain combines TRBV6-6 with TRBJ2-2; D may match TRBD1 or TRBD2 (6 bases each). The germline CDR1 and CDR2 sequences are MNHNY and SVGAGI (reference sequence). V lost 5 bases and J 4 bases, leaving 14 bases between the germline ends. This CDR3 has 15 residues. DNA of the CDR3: TGTGCCAGCAGTGCACTCCGGGGGCGCACCGGGGAGCTGTTTTTT. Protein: CASSALRGRTGELFF.